Listed below are T cell receptor beta chains from one sample, sequenced in a study of neurological immune-mediated disorders. TCRdb redid the calling of the 5' RACE reads with MiXCR, one entry per CDR3 protein. Found here are over 50,000 distinct CDR3 sequences, about 3% of them singletons; the top ten hold about 5.4%. The sample comprised PBMCs. The receptors were gathered from a man in his forties or fifties with multiple sclerosis. Both conserved end residues are part of each CDR3. The D gene is left open where the match is weak. The size field is filled for only some rows; it gives once, few, many or a size class.

j_call | v_call | clone_size | d_call | cdr3_nt | cdr3_aa
TRBJ1-1 | TRBV3-1 | many | TRBD1 | TGTGCCAGCAGCCAAGGACAGGGAGGGCCTGAAGCTTTCTTT | CASSQGQGGPEAFF
TRBJ2-1 | TRBV7-2 | many | . | TGTGCCAGCAGCCGACTCATATCTGGGGACAATGAGCAGTTCTTC | CASSRLISGDNEQFF
TRBJ2-2 | TRBV6-5 | many | TRBD1 | TGTGCCAGCAGTTCACCGGGACAGGGGAACACCGGGGAGCTGTTTTTT | CASSSPGQGNTGELFF
TRBJ1-5 | TRBV20-1 | . | TRBD1 | TGCAGTGCCTTCCGGGACAGGGTTCTCGGGCCCCAGAATTTT | CSAFRDRVLGPQNF
TRBJ2-1 | TRBV3-1 | many | . | TGTGCCAGCAGCCCCGGGACGGTGCTGTTCTTC | CASSPGTVLFF
TRBJ2-3 | TRBV5-1 | many | TRBD2 | TGCGCCAGCACCGGGACTAGCTTAGGAACAGATACGCAGTATTTT | CASTGTSLGTDTQYF
TRBJ1-1 | TRBV20-1 | many | . | TGCAGTGCTTCCGGTGGTGTCACTGAAGCTTTCTTT | CSASGGVTEAFF
TRBJ2-7 | TRBV5-5 | many | TRBD2 | TGTGCCAGCAGCTTGGCCCCGGGGGGGCTAGAGCAGTACTTC | CASSLAPGGLEQYF
TRBJ2-1 | TRBV7-9 | . | TRBD1 | TGTGCCAGCAGCCCTGGCTGGGACAGGGCACCCGAGCAGTTCTTC | CASSPGWDRAPEQFF
TRBJ2-2 | TRBV14 | many | . | TGTGCCAGCAGCCAATTTAACAGGGTCAGCACCGGGGAGCTGTTTTTT | CASSQFNRVSTGELFF
TRBJ2-5 | TRBV11-2 | many | . | TGTGCCAGCAGCCGCAGGGAGTCCCAAGAGACCCAGTACTTC | CASSRRESQETQYF
TRBJ1-5 | TRBV21-1 | many | . | TGTGCCAGCAGCAAAGCGTCTAAGGGACGGCGCAATCAGCCCCAGCATTTT | CASSKASKGRRNQPQHF
TRBJ1-1 | TRBV20-1 | many | TRBD1 | TGCAGTGCTAGAGGGGGGACAGGGGGCGTTATGAACACTGAAGCTTTCTTT | CSARGGTGGVMNTEAFF
TRBJ1-3 | TRBV6-6 | many | . | TGTGCCAGCAGTTCCCGAGGAGGGGACTCTGGAAACACCATATATTTT | CASSSRGGDSGNTIYF
TRBJ2-7 | TRBV5-1 | many | TRBD1 | TGCGCCAGCAGCCAAGTGGGACAGGGGAACTACGAGCAGTACTTC | CASSQVGQGNYEQYF
TRBJ2-1 | TRBV21-1 | many | . | TGTGCCAGCCGGGACAGGGGGCTGAACAATGAGCAGTTCTTC | CASRDRGLNNEQFF
TRBJ1-1 | TRBV4-1 | many | . | TGCGCCAGCAGCCCCATCGAGGGGCGAACTGAAGCTTTCTTT | CASSPIEGRTEAFF
TRBJ1-5 | TRBV10-3 | many | TRBD1 | TGTGCCATCAGTATGGACAGGGGGTGGAATCAGCCCCAGCATTTT | CAISMDRGWNQPQHF
TRBJ2-5 | TRBV5-1 | many | . | TGCGCCAGCAGCTTGATCGGCGGGGCGTCCTTAGAGACCCAGTACTTC | CASSLIGGASLETQYF
TRBJ2-1 | TRBV11-2 | many | . | TGTGCCAGCAGCTTACAGGAGGGGGGCTGGAATGAGCAGTTCTTC | CASSLQEGGWNEQFF
TRBJ1-1 | TRBV20-1 | many | . | TGCAGTGCTAGAGATGAGGGGGGCATGAACACTGAAGCTTTCTTT | CSARDEGGMNTEAFF
TRBJ1-5 | TRBV27 | many | . | TGTGCCAGCAGTTTACAAGGGGGGTTAAGCAATCAGCCCCAGCATTTT | CASSLQGGLSNQPQHF
TRBJ2-2 | TRBV7-6 | few | . | TGTGCCAGCAGCTTAGTGGGCGACTCGAACACCGGGGAGCTGTTTTTT | CASSLVGDSNTGELFF
TRBJ2-7 | TRBV10-2 | many | TRBD1 | TGCGCCAGCACCGGACAGGGGGCCTACGAGCAGTACTTC | CASTGQGAYEQYF
TRBJ1-2 | TRBV9 | many | TRBD1 | TGTGCCAGCAGCGCGGGACAGGGGTTCCCCTATGGCTACACCTTC | CASSAGQGFPYGYTF
TRBJ2-5 | TRBV4-2 | many | . | TGTGCCAGCAGGCGGGGTGACACACTAGCCCAAGAGACCCAGTACTTC | CASRRGDTLAQETQYF
TRBJ1-6 | TRBV5-8 | many | . | TGTGCCAGCAGCTTCACAGGATATAATTCACCCCTCCACTTT | CASSFTGYNSPLHF
TRBJ2-7 | TRBV3-1 | many | . | TGTGCCAGCAGCCAAGATCGGAGCTCCTACGAGCAGTACTTC | CASSQDRSSYEQYF
TRBJ2-7 | TRBV5-1 | many | TRBD1 | TGCGCCAGCAGCTTGGCCGCGGGCAGGGGGCGCGAGCAGTACTTC | CASSLAAGRGREQYF